Below, 6 T cell receptor beta chains from the same sample are listed, as sequenced in a study of cytomegalovirus exposure and HLA in healthy donors. The table came from immunoSEQ multiplex PCR; TCRdb's copy has only in-frame clones and leaves some out. This table holds 150,000 to 200,000 clones, less than 90% found once. Specimen: PBMCs. These receptors all come from a man aged 30-40 years in good health and CMV-seropositive.

This clone has more than one count but fewer than ten. This sequence joins TRBV7-3 and TRBJ2-1, with 7 bases fitting TRBD1. Germline V gene data show CDR1 as SGHTA and CDR2 as FQGTGA. The CDR3 is 13 amino acids. V shed 5 bases and J 7 bases; nucleotides not matched to a gene: 5. CDR3: CASSPTGPNEQFF. CDR3 coding DNA: TGTGCCAGCAGCCCGACAGGGCCAAATGAGCAGTTCTTC.

The rearrangement uses TRBV13 and TRBJ2-5; D might be TRBD1 (6 bases). The ends were cut back, 2 bases at V and 1 base at J, with 11 bases in the middle. The length of the CDR3 is 15 residues. Germline V gives CDR1 PRHDT, CDR2 FYEKMQ (reference sequence). The DNA of the CDR3 is TGTGCCAGCAGCTTAACGGGACAAGTCCAAGAGACCCAGTACTTC. Translation gives CASSLTGQVQETQYF.

V is TRBV7-9 and J is TRBJ1-2; no clear D. CDR1 is SEHNR, CDR2 FQNEAQ, per germline (reference sequence). The CDR3 has 14 amino acids. The germline V and J ends were trimmed by 1 base and 5 bases, with 11 bases remaining between them. The CDR3 DNA reads as TGTGCCAGCAGCTTAGGGCAAACGGGATATGGCTACACCTTC. Its protein product is CASSLGQTGYGYTF.

The rearrangement links TRBV7-8 to TRBJ2-2; D is perhaps TRBD2 (5 bases). Germline V gene data show CDR1 as SGHVS and CDR2 as FQNEAQ. This CDR3 spans 16 amino acids. V lost 5 bases to trimming and J lost 8 bases, with 21 bases between them. For the CDR3, the DNA is TGTGCCAGCAGCCTACCCCGGAACATCTTAGCGGGGGAGCTGTTTTTT. Amino acids: CASSLPRNILAGELFF.

This CDR3 reads CASRTGPNYGYTF. The CDR3 DNA reads as TGCGCCAGCAGGACAGGACCTAACTATGGCTACACCTTC. The chain recombines TRBV5-1 with TRBJ1-2; perhaps TRBD1 as D (6 bases). Germline lookup yields CDR1 SGHRS and CDR2 YFSETQ. Trimming shortened V by 5 bases and J by 0 bases, and 8 bases separated the two germline ends. The CDR3 has 13 amino acids.

The chain couples TRBV4-3 to TRBJ2-6; 8 bases match TRBD1. Trimming cost V 0 bases and J 0 bases; bases outside gene matches: 7. The CDR3 sequence is 19 residues long. Germline CDR1 is LGHNA and CDR2 is YSLEER. CDR3 coding DNA: TGCGCCAGCAGCCAAGATCCGGCCAGGGGGCTCTCTGGGGCCAACGTCCTGACTTTC. The encoded protein is CASSQDPARGLSGANVLTF.